This T cell receptor (beta chain) came from a study of blood T cell repertoires in COVID-19. Study overall: The study drew acute and convalescent COVID-19 samples from the United States, Italy and Spain. From T cells, B-cell-depleted T cells, or PBMCs came the material, which was cDNA or gDNA.

The V end lost 6 bases, the J end lost 3 bases, and 12 bases lay between the germline ends. CDR1 and CDR2 from the germline V gene are LNHDA and SQIVND (reference sequence). This CDR3 has 14 residues. This clone was counted a single time. Authors' analysis steps: Amplification with reference gene primers provided the estimates of nucleated cell counts. The method was immunoSEQ multiplex PCR; TCRdb's version includes in-frame clones alone and lacks a portion of them. That table is the source of V, J and clone size, and D and trimming were worked out from the DNA. The table has about 330,000 clones, over 70% seen once.

The clonotype was recovered from a woman aged 50 to 60 with acute or convalescent COVID-19. The source material was peripheral blood. The J gene is TRBJ1-5, the V gene TRBV19, with D perhaps TRBD1 (5 bases). The CDR3 loop reads CASSPTGDNQPQHF. The CDR3 DNA reads TGTGCCAGTAGCCCTACAGGAGACAATCAGCCCCAGCATTTT.